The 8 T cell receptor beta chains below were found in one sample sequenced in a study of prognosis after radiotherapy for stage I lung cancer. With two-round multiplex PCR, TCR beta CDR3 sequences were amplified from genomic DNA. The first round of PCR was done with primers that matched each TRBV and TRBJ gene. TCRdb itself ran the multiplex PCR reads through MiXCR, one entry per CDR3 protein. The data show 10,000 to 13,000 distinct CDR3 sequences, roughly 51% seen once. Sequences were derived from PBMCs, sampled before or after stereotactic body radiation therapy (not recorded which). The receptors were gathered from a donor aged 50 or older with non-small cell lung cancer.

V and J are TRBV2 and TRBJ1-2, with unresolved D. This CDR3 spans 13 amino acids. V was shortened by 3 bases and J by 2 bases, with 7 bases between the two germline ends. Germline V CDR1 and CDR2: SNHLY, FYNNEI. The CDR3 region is CASSDGRNYGYTF. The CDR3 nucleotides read TGTGCCAGCAGTGATGGCAGAAACTATGGCTACACCTTC. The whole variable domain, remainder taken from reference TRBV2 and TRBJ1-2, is EPEVTQTPSHQVTQMGQEVILRCVPISNHLYFYWYRQILGQKVEFLVSFYNNEISEKSEIFDDQFSVERPDGSNFTLKIRSTKLEDSAMYFCASSDGRNYGYTFGSGTRLTVV.

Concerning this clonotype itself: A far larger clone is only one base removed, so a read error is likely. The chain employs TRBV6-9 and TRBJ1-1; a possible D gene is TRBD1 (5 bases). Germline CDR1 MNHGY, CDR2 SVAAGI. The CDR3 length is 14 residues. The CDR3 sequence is CASTSTGVNTESFF. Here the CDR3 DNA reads TGTGCCAGCACTTCAACAGGAGTCAACACTGAATCTTTCTTT.

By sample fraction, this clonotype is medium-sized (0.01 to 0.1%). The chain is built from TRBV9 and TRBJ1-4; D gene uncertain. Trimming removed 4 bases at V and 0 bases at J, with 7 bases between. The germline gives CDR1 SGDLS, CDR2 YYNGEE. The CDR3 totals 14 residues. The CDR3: CASSSYATNEKLFF. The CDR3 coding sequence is TGTGCCAGCAGCTCGTATGCAACTAATGAAAAACTGTTTTTT.

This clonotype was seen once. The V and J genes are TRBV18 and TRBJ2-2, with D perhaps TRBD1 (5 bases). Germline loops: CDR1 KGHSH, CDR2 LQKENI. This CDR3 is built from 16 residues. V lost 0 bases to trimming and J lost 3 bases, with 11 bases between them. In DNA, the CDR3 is TGTGCCAGCTCACCACCGGAGACAGCTTACACCGGGGAGCTGTTTTTT. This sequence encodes CASSPPETAYTGELFF.

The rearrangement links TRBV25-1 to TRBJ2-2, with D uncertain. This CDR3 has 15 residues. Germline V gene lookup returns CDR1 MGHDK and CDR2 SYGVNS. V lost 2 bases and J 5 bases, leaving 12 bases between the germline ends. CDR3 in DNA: TGTGCCAGCAGTGAACCTGGCGATCTAACCGGGGAGCTGTTTTTT. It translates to CASSEPGDLTGELFF.

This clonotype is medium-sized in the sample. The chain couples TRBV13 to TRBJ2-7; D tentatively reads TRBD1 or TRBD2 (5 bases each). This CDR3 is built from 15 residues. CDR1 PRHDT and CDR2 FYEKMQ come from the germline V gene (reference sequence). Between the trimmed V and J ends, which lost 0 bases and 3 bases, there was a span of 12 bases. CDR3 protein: CASSLGGATNYEQYF. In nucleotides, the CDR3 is TGTGCCAGCAGCTTAGGCGGGGCTACGAACTACGAGCAGTACTTC.

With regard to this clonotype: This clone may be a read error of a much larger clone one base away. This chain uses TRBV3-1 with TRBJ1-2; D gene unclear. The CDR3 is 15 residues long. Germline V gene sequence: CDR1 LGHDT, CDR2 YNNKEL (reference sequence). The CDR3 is CAGSQDWVIGYGYTF. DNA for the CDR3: TGTGCCGGCAGCCAAGACTGGGTTATCGGCTATGGCTACACCTTC.

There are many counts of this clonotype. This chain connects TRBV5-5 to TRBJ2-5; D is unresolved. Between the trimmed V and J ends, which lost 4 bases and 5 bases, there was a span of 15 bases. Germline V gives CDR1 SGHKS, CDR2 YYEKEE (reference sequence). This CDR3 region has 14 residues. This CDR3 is CASSTSRTRETQYF. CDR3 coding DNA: TGTGCCAGCAGCACCTCTAGGACGCGGGAGACCCAGTACTTC. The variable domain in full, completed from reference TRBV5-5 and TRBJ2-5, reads DAGVTQSPTHLIKTRGQQVTLRCSPISGHKSVSWYQQVLGQGPQFIFQYYEKEERGRGNFPDRFSARQFPNYSSELNVNALLLGDSALYLCASSTSRTRETQYFGPGTRLLVL.